This T cell receptor beta chain was identified during a study of blood T cell repertoires in COVID-19 (dated by TCRdb to the early 2020s). Describing the broader study: Collaborator samples came from the United States, Italy and Spain and covered acute and convalescent phases of COVID-19. The material from the prospective study consisted of cDNA or gDNA derived from T cells, B-cell-depleted T cells, or PBMCs. Deeply sampled blood TCRbeta repertoires from subjects exposed to, actively infected with, or recovered from COVID-19 were included in the dataset. The repertoires were made available in a free public database intended to serve as a resource for research on the immune response to SARS-CoV-2. Samples came from the ongoing ImmuneRACE study (first 160 participants) plus 1,254 subjects from 6 global collaborators. Sample metadata almost always included a de-identified subject ID, COVID-19 status, age in years and sex. HLA class I and class II types, where available, came from metadata supplied by the sample provider rather than from assay-based typing. General findings and caveats noted by the study authors: The amount of clinical and demographic metadata varied by source and participant and was provided uncurated.

For this clone: Its antigen specificity is not known. No per-base quality is available; no much larger clone lies one base away.

The immunoSEQ Assay, a bias-controlled multiplex PCR, was used to amplify TCRbeta CDR3 regions from genomic DNA. The source study handled its data this way. The number of nucleated cells in each sample was estimated by amplification of reference gene primers within the assay. To quantify the absolute abundance of each unique TCRbeta CDR3 rearrangement, sequence reads were collapsed and filtered. For each sample, productive Simpson clonality was calculated as the square root of Simpson's diversity index over productive rearrangements. Entries here come from immuneACCESS through TCRdb and include only in-frame sequences with V and J called. Some clones fail to appear in such tables; in the studies checked, an unresolved V gene covers under half of the shortfall, and the cause of the remainder is unknown. V and J calls and clone size are those listed in that table; D and trimming were worked out from the DNA. The sample yields a few hundred thousand clones; around 87% were counted once. Of the sample, about 9.4% is held by the ten largest clones.

The CDR3 starts with the cysteine, ends with the phenylalanine, and has 14 residues. Just the 42-base CDR3 DNA is kept, in frame starting at base 1. Reading the germline V gene gives CDR1 SGHTS and CDR2 YDEGEE. V gives up 0 bases and J gives up 2 bases, and the segment between their germline ends measures 6 bases. Enrolling through a virtual design, the prospective study's participants ranged in age from roughly 18 to 89 years and lived across approximately 25 United States geographic areas. Cohort assignment in the prospective study relied on participant-reported clinical history from a screening survey and a study questionnaire. For ImmuneRACE Cohort 3, a participant was defined as recovered based on two consecutive negative NP/OP PCR tests, clearance by a healthcare professional, or resolution of symptoms. Each participant in the prospective study had whole blood, serum and a nasopharyngeal or oropharyngeal swab collected by mobile phlebotomists. Participants in the prospective study had the option to provide additional blood draws and questionnaires over an approximately 2-month period. Before DNA extraction, prospective study blood samples were shipped either frozen or at room temperature.

The sequence derives from a woman in her 50s who had recovered from COVID-19. The sequence joins TRBV5-8 to TRBJ2-1; matching of 6 bases hints at TRBD1 as the D gene. The sample taken for sequencing was PBMCs or T cells enriched from blood (not recorded which). The CDR3 loop reads CASSLAGAYNEQFF. The sequenced DNA: TGTGCCAGCAGCTTGGCAGGGGCCTACAATGAGCAGTTCTTC.